A selection of T cell receptor beta chains follows, all from one sample in a study of CD8 T cells in ankylosing spondylitis. Via MiXCR, TCRdb re-called the 5' RACE reads, giving one row per CDR3 protein. Among about 140,000 distinct CDR3 sequences, around 7.9% were seen once, and the ten largest hold around 12%. Input material: blood, either unsorted or a sorted T cell fraction (not recorded which). The origin of the receptors is a female donor with ankylosing spondylitis or in good health (not recorded which). CDR3s include the opening cysteine and the closing phenylalanine or tryptophan. The D gene is left open where the match is weak. Only part of the rows carry a size: once, few, many, or a class if the clone is expanded.

J gene	clone size	D gene	V gene	CDR3 protein	CDR3 DNA
TRBJ2-1	many	TRBD2	TRBV5-1	CASSFPGLAGGSSYNEQFF	TGCGCCAGCAGCTTTCCGGGACTAGCGGGGGGGAGCTCCTACAATGAGCAGTTCTTC
TRBJ2-3	many	TRBD2	TRBV12-3/TRBV12-4	CASSSSGGRGDTQYF	TGTGCCAGCAGTTCTAGCGGGGGAAGGGGGGATACGCAGTATTTT
TRBJ2-1	many	TRBD1	TRBV5-5	CASSFLHSRQGYNEQFF	TGTGCCAGCAGCTTTCTCCACTCTCGACAGGGTTACAATGAGCAGTTCTTC
TRBJ2-4	few	NA	TRBV7-9	CASSLPGGNIQYF	TGTGCCAGCAGCTTACCCGGAGGAAACATTCAGTACTTC
TRBJ2-3	many	NA	TRBV4-2	CASSRENTGWTDTQYF	TGTGCCAGCAGCCGAGAAAATACGGGGTGGACAGATACGCAGTATTTT
TRBJ1-4	many	TRBD1	TRBV29-1	CSVKRQGDWEKLFF	TGCAGCGTCAAAAGACAGGGCGACTGGGAAAAACTGTTTTTT
TRBJ2-2	NA	NA	TRBV5-6	CASSFSANTGELFF	TGTGCCAGCAGCTTTTCGGCCAACACCGGGGAGCTGTTTTTT
TRBJ2-3	few	TRBD2	TRBV14	CASSRLAGGMDTQYF	TGTGCCAGCAGCCGACTAGCGGGGGGGATGGATACGCAGTATTTT
TRBJ1-3	many	NA	TRBV12-3/TRBV12-4	CASSFGSLSGNTIYF	TGTGCCAGCAGTTTCGGGTCGCTCTCTGGAAACACCATATATTTT
TRBJ2-1	many	NA	TRBV2	CASSEGHSSYNEQFF	TGTGCCAGCAGCGAGGGACACAGCTCCTACAATGAGCAGTTCTTC
TRBJ1-2	many	TRBD1	TRBV7-2	CASSIDRGGYTF	TGTGCCAGCAGCATCGACAGGGGTGGCTACACCTTC
TRBJ1-1	many	NA	TRBV2	CASSEGETEAFF	TGTGCCAGCAGTGAGGGGGAAACTGAAGCTTTCTTT
TRBJ1-2	many	NA	TRBV12-3/TRBV12-4	CASSLEGGYGYTF	TGTGCCAGCAGTTTGGAGGGGGGCTATGGCTACACCTTC
TRBJ2-7	many	TRBD2	TRBV28	CASSTRGRTSSYEQYF	TGTGCCAGCAGTACACGGGGACGGACTAGCTCCTACGAGCAGTACTTC
TRBJ2-7	many	TRBD2	TRBV5-1	CASSLELAGRYEQYF	TGCGCCAGCAGCTTGGAACTAGCGGGTCGATACGAGCAGTACTTC
TRBJ1-3	many	NA	TRBV20-1	CSARPAVSSGNTIYF	TGCAGTGCTAGACCCGCAGTATCCTCTGGAAACACCATATATTTT
TRBJ1-5	many	TRBD1	TRBV2	CASRPRTGTPNQPQHF	TGTGCCAGCAGACCCCGGACAGGGACCCCCAATCAGCCCCAGCATTTT
TRBJ2-1	many	NA	TRBV11-2	CASSLVSGLVNEQFF	TGTGCCAGCAGCTTGGTTTCAGGGCTGGTTAATGAGCAGTTCTTC
TRBJ2-1	NA	NA	TRBV7-9	CASSLAGSVSYNEQFF	TGTGCCAGCAGCTTAGCGGGGTCAGTGTCCTACAATGAGCAGTTCTTC
TRBJ2-7	many	NA	TRBV15	CATSRDSYEQYF	TGTGCCACCAGCAGAGACTCCTACGAGCAGTACTTC
TRBJ2-1	many	NA	TRBV5-6	CASSQRRVSSYNEQFF	TGTGCCAGCAGCCAGAGGAGGGTAAGCTCCTACAATGAGCAGTTCTTC
TRBJ1-1	many	NA	TRBV12-3/TRBV12-4	CASSLARAEAFF	TGTGCCAGCAGTTTAGCGCGGGCTGAAGCTTTCTTT
TRBJ1-2	many	NA	TRBV6-2/TRBV6-3	CASSYPRRGTTGTSPLANYGYTF	TGTGCCAGCAGTTACCCCAGACGGGGTACAACCGGCACCTCGCCGCTAGCTAACTATGGCTACACCTTC
TRBJ2-1	NA	NA	TRBV5-1	CASSWAGNEQFF	TGCGCCAGCAGTTGGGCGGGCAATGAGCAGTTCTTC
TRBJ1-5	few	NA	TRBV12-3/TRBV12-4	CASSLGGAQPQHF	TGTGCCAGCAGTTTAGGGGGGGCTCAGCCCCAGCATTTT
TRBJ1-1	NA	NA	TRBV9	CASSSMDQNTEAFF	TGTGCCAGCAGCTCGATGGACCAGAACACTGAAGCTTTCTTT
TRBJ1-5	many	NA	TRBV24-1	CATSHSENQPQHF	TGTGCCACCAGTCACAGTGAGAATCAGCCCCAGCATTTT
TRBJ2-5	many	NA	TRBV12-3/TRBV12-4	CASSSGTHRETQYF	TGTGCCAGCAGTTCCGGGACCCACCGGGAGACCCAGTACTTC
TRBJ1-1	many	NA	TRBV6-5	CASSYTGPSLLREAFF	TGTGCCAGCAGTTACACCGGACCGTCTCTCTTGCGTGAAGCTTTCTTT
TRBJ2-3	many	TRBD1	TRBV4-2	CASSQTGVRTLDTQYF	TGTGCCAGCAGCCAGACAGGGGTGAGAACCTTGGATACGCAGTATTTT
TRBJ1-2	many	TRBD1	TRBV3-1	CASSQAGGTFGYTF	TGTGCCAGCAGCCAAGCAGGGGGGACGTTTGGCTACACCTTC
TRBJ2-2	many	TRBD1	TRBV12-3/TRBV12-4	CASSLQGAVTGELFF	TGTGCCAGCAGTTTACAGGGGGCGGTAACCGGGGAGCTGTTTTTT
TRBJ1-2	many	NA	TRBV6-5	CASSSRTEGYTF	TGTGCCAGCAGTTCTCGGACGGAAGGCTACACCTTC
TRBJ1-2	many	NA	TRBV6-2/TRBV6-3	CASSTPLANYGYTF	TGTGCCAGCAGTACGCCGTTAGCGAACTATGGCTACACCTTC
TRBJ2-3	few	TRBD2	TRBV5-4	CASSSRGLVLRDTDTQYF	TGTGCCAGCAGCTCTAGGGGACTAGTTTTAAGGGACACAGATACGCAGTATTTT
TRBJ1-1	many	NA	TRBV29-1	CSVEDVKAEAFF	TGCAGCGTTGAAGACGTGAAAGCAGAAGCTTTCTTT
TRBJ2-3	NA	NA	TRBV7-2	CASSFLVADTQYF	TGTGCCAGCAGCTTCCTAGTGGCAGATACGCAGTATTTT
TRBJ1-5	many	NA	TRBV20-1	CSASQGSGNQPQHF	TGCAGTGCTAGTCAGGGTTCGGGCAATCAGCCCCAGCATTTT
TRBJ2-5	few	TRBD2	TRBV7-2	CASSSIAGGGETQYF	TGTGCCAGCAGCTCCATAGCGGGGGGAGGAGAGACCCAGTACTTC
TRBJ1-1	many	NA	TRBV29-1	CSVMGDNTEAFF	TGCAGCGTTATGGGGGACAACACTGAAGCTTTCTTT
TRBJ1-1	many	NA	TRBV7-2	CASSLGSWTEAFF	TGTGCCAGCAGCTTAGGGTCGTGGACTGAAGCTTTCTTT
TRBJ1-2	few	NA	TRBV4-1	CASSQVVGMAGYTF	TGCGCCAGCAGCCAAGTAGTAGGGATGGCTGGCTACACCTTC
TRBJ2-1	NA	TRBD1	TRBV18	CASSLEGQGKYNEQFF	TGTGCCAGCTCACTAGAAGGACAGGGGAAGTACAATGAGCAGTTCTTC
TRBJ2-1	many	NA	TRBV12-3/TRBV12-4	CASRVATGTPWANEQFF	TGTGCCAGCAGGGTCGCAACCGGGACTCCCTGGGCCAATGAGCAGTTCTTC
TRBJ1-1	many	NA	TRBV3-1	CASSQGNRGTEAFF	TGTGCCAGCAGCCAAGGGAATAGGGGAACTGAAGCTTTCTTT
TRBJ2-1	many	TRBD1	TRBV19	CASSPGQYNHNEQFF	TGTGCCAGTAGTCCGGGACAGTACAACCACAATGAGCAGTTCTTC
TRBJ2-3	many	NA	TRBV12-3/TRBV12-4	CASSRGTQYF	TGTGCCAGCAGCCGTGGTACGCAGTATTTT
TRBJ1-4	many	NA	TRBV2	CASSTHQTTNEKLFF	TGTGCCAGCAGTACCCACCAAACAACTAATGAAAAACTGTTTTTT
TRBJ1-5	NA	NA	TRBV20-1	CSAREPSGSNQPQHF	TGCAGTGCGAGGGAACCCAGCGGTTCTAATCAGCCCCAGCATTTT